This passage covers 2 T cell receptor beta chains from one sample sequenced in a study of shared clonotypes between healthy human individuals. The naive CD8 fraction comprised CD45RO-negative cells positively selected for CCR7 and excluded terminally differentiated effector memory CD45RA+ cells. Data came from immunoSEQ multiplex PCR; TCRdb stores just in-frame clones and leaves some out. The repertoire holds around 2,000,000 clones, with just under 95% as singletons. The sample was naive CD8+ T cells sorted from blood. The receptors come from a man between 18 and 35 years old in good health.

V and J are TRBV19 and TRBJ2-3; unclear D gene. The CDR3 is 16 amino acids. Germline V lookup: CDR1 LNHDA, CDR2 SQIVND (reference sequence). The ends were cut back, 1 base at V and 4 bases at J, with 15 bases in the middle. CDR3 nucleotides: TGTGCCAGTAGTATAGGGGATTTTTACGGATCAGATACGCAGTATTTT. Amino acid sequence: CASSIGDFYGSDTQYF.

Only a few counts were recorded for this clone. The rearrangement uses TRBV21-1 and TRBJ2-1; the table's D call of TRBD1 was not tested on the DNA. TRBV21-1 has pseudogene status. The CDR3 totals 16 residues. The CDR3 DNA follows: TGTGCCAGCAGCAAAGCTGGGACAGGAGCTAAGAATGAGCAGTTCTTC. This encodes CASSKAGTGAKNEQFF.